This T cell receptor (beta chain) was profiled in a study of blood T cell repertoires in COVID-19. At the level of the study: Samples came from the United States, Italy and Spain, spanning acute and convalescent COVID-19.

Generated by immunoSEQ multiplex PCR, the TCRdb table keeps only in-frame clones and is missing some. The table lists roughly 400,000 clones, around nine tenths of them singletons, with 1.4% to 1.5% in the top ten. The CDR3 is made up of 15 amino acids. Germline V gives CDR1 MGHDK, CDR2 SYGVNS. V was cut by 3 bases and J by 4 bases, with 16 bases left in between. A COVID-19 case had been met by exposed participants during the 2 weeks before study entry. V gene TRBV25-1 combines with J gene TRBJ2-7, with a weak D call TRBD2 (7 bases). The sample was PBMCs or T cells enriched from blood (not recorded which). This TCR derives from a woman aged 18-35 years who had been exposed to COVID-19. CDR3 DNA: TGTGCCAGCAGTGATCCCCCGGGGGGCGGGTACGAGCAGTACTTC. It is translated as CASSDPPGGGYEQYF.